This T cell receptor (beta chain) stems from a study of T-cell memory formation after mild COVID-19. This CDR3 is built from 13 residues. From germline, CDR1 is SQVTM and CDR2 ANQGSEA. With 3 bases clipped from V and 4 bases from J, the junction kept 5 bases outside the gene matches. Using its own MiXCR run on the 5' RACE reads, TCRdb lists one record per CDR3 protein. The sample has about 400,000 distinct CDR3 sequences; less than 25% are singletons. The receptor comes from an adult woman who had mild COVID-19 (a few samples of this study predate the infection). Cell type and time point are not known. Sequencing used PBMCs or a T cell subset sorted from them (not recorded which). The chain employs TRBV29-1 and TRBJ1-1; 7 nucleotides agree with TRBD1. CDR3 sequence reads: CSVDRGVPTEAFF. The CDR3 bases are TGCAGCGTTGACAGGGGGGTCCCCACTGAAGCTTTCTTT.